Listed below are T cell receptor beta chains from one sample, sequenced in a study of T cell repertoires in cytomegalovirus infection. These receptors have no known antigen. TCRdb analysed the reads with MiXCR anew, one entry per CDR3 protein. Of approximately 1,000,000 distinct CDR3 sequences in the sample, 30% to 40% were seen once. The sequencing used cultured CD8+ T cells from PBMCs, collected from culture after CMV antigen stimulation. These receptors all stem from a human donor in good health (CMV status not recorded). Some clones in this sample may be carry-over from other donors' samples. Each CDR3 is given with its conserved first and last residue. D genes are given only for firm matches. Size is omitted from some rows. Given values are once, few, many or a class for expanded clones.

CDR3aa,CDR3nt,j_gene,d_gene,v_gene,abundance
CASSSQGRNEKLFF,TGTGCCAGCAGCTCACAGGGCAGGAATGAAAAACTGTTTTTT,TRBJ1-4,NA,TRBV7-9,few
CASTPDTKETQYF,TGTGCCAGCACCCCGGACACAAAAGAGACCCAGTACTTC,TRBJ2-5,NA,TRBV7-2,few
CASSPPRMNTEAFF,TGTGCCAGCAGCCCCCCACGGATGAACACTGAAGCTTTCTTT,TRBJ1-1,NA,TRBV7-8,many
CASSYSASTGELFF,TGTGCCAGCAGTTACTCCGCCTCCACCGGGGAGCTGTTTTTT,TRBJ2-2,NA,TRBV6-2/TRBV6-3,NA
CASSLASAGGPTKNIQYF,TGTGCCAGCAGCTTAGCTTCCGCGGGGGGCCCCACCAAAAACATTCAGTACTTC,TRBJ2-4,TRBD2,TRBV7-8,many
CASSYLTGEDTEAFF,TGTGCCAGCAGTTACCTGACAGGGGAGGACACTGAAGCTTTCTTT,TRBJ1-1,TRBD1,TRBV6-6,few
CASRNGVVSTEAFF,TGTGCCAGCAGAAACGGGGTGGTGAGCACTGAAGCTTTCTTT,TRBJ1-1,NA,TRBV6-1,NA
CASSLLGQGVSQNTEAFF,TGTGCCAGCAGTTTATTAGGACAGGGAGTTTCCCAGAACACTGAAGCTTTCTTT,TRBJ1-1,TRBD1,TRBV27,few
CASSSGWQGGLYGYTF,TGTGCCAGCAGCTCTGGTTGGCAGGGTGGCCTCTATGGCTACACCTTC,TRBJ1-2,NA,TRBV7-2,NA
CASSPGQGTGETQYF,TGTGCCAGCAGCCCCGGACAGGGGACTGGTGAGACCCAGTACTTC,TRBJ2-5,TRBD1,TRBV7-9,few
CSATSLAGGPKHQETQYF,TGCAGTGCTACCTCTCTAGCGGGGGGGCCGAAACACCAAGAGACCCAGTACTTC,TRBJ2-5,TRBD2,TRBV20-1,NA
CASSWDTPVTEAFF,TGTGCCAGCAGTTGGGACACCCCTGTGACTGAAGCTTTCTTT,TRBJ1-1,NA,TRBV6-1,few
CASSDDGRGVDEQYF,TGTGCCAGCAGCGACGATGGGAGAGGGGTCGACGAGCAGTACTTC,TRBJ2-7,NA,TRBV7-9,few
CASSLPGQGIFVSGNTIYF,TGTGCCAGCAGCCTCCCGGGACAGGGAATATTCGTCTCTGGAAACACCATATATTTT,TRBJ1-3,TRBD1,TRBV28,NA
CASSDRRGAGGPYNEQFF,TGTGCCAGCAGTGATCGTCGAGGGGCGGGGGGGCCCTACAATGAGCAGTTCTTC,TRBJ2-1,TRBD2,TRBV6-1,NA
CASSQELAGAPAKNIQYF,TGCGCCAGCAGCCAAGAGCTAGCGGGGGCCCCAGCCAAAAACATTCAGTACTTC,TRBJ2-4,TRBD2,TRBV4-1,NA
CSAGPGSYGYTF,TGCAGTGCTGGGCCCGGAAGCTATGGCTACACCTTC,TRBJ1-2,NA,TRBV20-1,NA
CASSPTAGQGNTEAFF,TGTGCCAGCAGCCCCACGGCGGGACAGGGAAACACTGAAGCTTTCTTT,TRBJ1-1,TRBD1,TRBV7-9,few
CTSSEGTSGVETQYF,TGTACCAGCAGTGAGGGGACTAGCGGGGTAGAGACCCAGTACTTC,TRBJ2-5,TRBD2,TRBV6-6,NA
CASSSLPGELSGANVLTF,TGTGCCAGTAGTTCCCTCCCTGGGGAGCTCTCTGGGGCCAACGTCCTGACTTTC,TRBJ2-6,NA,TRBV19,NA
CASSQGAGTGELFF,TGTGCCAGCAGCCAGGGGGCAGGGACCGGGGAGCTGTTTTTT,TRBJ2-2,TRBD1,TRBV5-4,many
CAVRRQGAVDEQFF,TGTGCCGTACGGAGACAGGGGGCCGTCGATGAGCAGTTCTTC,TRBJ2-1,TRBD1,TRBV19,NA
CASSDGDSHTEAFF,TGTGCCAGCAGTGACGGGGACTCTCACACTGAAGCTTTCTTT,TRBJ1-1,NA,TRBV12-3/TRBV12-4,NA
CASVPQGSDTQYF,TGTGCCAGCGTACCACAGGGCTCAGATACGCAGTATTTT,TRBJ2-3,NA,TRBV7-8,many
CASSVDQGGQPQHF,TGCGCCAGCAGTGTGGATCAGGGCGGTCAGCCCCAGCATTTT,TRBJ1-5,NA,TRBV10-2,NA
CASSPWTSGTYQETQYF,TGCGCCAGCAGCCCCTGGACTAGCGGGACGTACCAAGAGACCCAGTACTTC,TRBJ2-5,TRBD2,TRBV4-1,few
CASSERTGYIDEQFF,TGTGCCAGCAGTGAGCGGACAGGGTACATCGATGAGCAGTTCTTC,TRBJ2-1,TRBD1,TRBV6-1,few
CASSLADRGRDNEKLFF,TGTGCCAGCAGCTTAGCGGACAGGGGCCGAGACAATGAAAAACTGTTTTTT,TRBJ1-4,TRBD1,TRBV7-6,NA
CASSLERGASHEQYF,TGTGCCAGCAGCTTAGAAAGGGGGGCTTCGCACGAGCAGTACTTC,TRBJ2-7,NA,TRBV7-2,many
CAISELGLAGVEETQYF,TGTGCCATCAGTGAGCTCGGACTAGCGGGGGTTGAAGAGACCCAGTACTTC,TRBJ2-5,TRBD2,TRBV10-3,NA
CASSLERGLGDSYEQYF,TGTGCCAGCAGCTTAGAACGCGGGCTAGGGGACTCCTACGAGCAGTACTTC,TRBJ2-7,NA,TRBV7-8,many
CASSALSGNTIYF,TGTGCCAGCAGTGCACTCTCTGGAAACACCATATATTTT,TRBJ1-3,NA,TRBV2,few
CASSPGQGYFETQYF,TGTGCCAGTAGTCCCGGACAGGGGTATTTTGAGACCCAGTACTTC,TRBJ2-5,TRBD1,TRBV19,NA
CASNRPGNTEAFF,TGTGCCAGCAACCGCCCGGGGAACACTGAAGCTTTCTTT,TRBJ1-1,NA,TRBV6-2/TRBV6-3,NA
CAISEEASGGGDTQYF,TGTGCCATCAGTGAAGAAGCAAGCGGGGGTGGAGATACGCAGTATTTT,TRBJ2-3,TRBD2,TRBV10-3,NA
CASSTRLAVTDTQYF,TGTGCCAGCAGCACCCGACTAGCGGTGACAGATACGCAGTATTTT,TRBJ2-3,TRBD2,TRBV7-9,few
CASSLTTGGAGELFF,TGTGCCAGCAGCTTAACGACAGGGGGGGCCGGGGAGCTGTTTTTT,TRBJ2-2,TRBD1,TRBV7-9,few
CASSVVGLAGGHYNEQFF,TGTGCCAGCAGCGTAGTGGGACTAGCGGGGGGGCATTACAATGAGCAGTTCTTC,TRBJ2-1,TRBD2,TRBV9,NA
CASSPSGYVEQFF,TGTGCCAGCAGCCCCTCAGGGTACGTTGAGCAGTTCTTC,TRBJ2-1,NA,TRBV5-4,NA
CASSPLAGVNTGELFF,TGCGCCAGCAGCCCTCTTGCGGGGGTTAACACCGGGGAGCTGTTTTTT,TRBJ2-2,TRBD2,TRBV4-1,NA
CASSSGDDRGSNQPQHF,TGCGCCAGCAGCAGTGGAGATGACAGGGGGAGCAATCAGCCCCAGCATTTT,TRBJ1-5,TRBD1,TRBV5-1,many
CASSRGSGWERNEQFF,TGTGCCAGTAGTAGGGGTAGCGGTTGGGAGAGAAATGAGCAGTTCTTC,TRBJ2-1,NA,TRBV19,NA
CASRTGQSYGYTF,TGTGCCAGCAGAACTGGACAGAGCTATGGCTACACCTTC,TRBJ1-2,NA,TRBV5-6,NA
CASSHGFPLHF,TGTGCCAGCAGTCACGGGTTCCCCCTCCACTTT,TRBJ1-6,NA,TRBV6-2/TRBV6-3,few
CASSLGPVSSYEQYF,TGTGCCAGCAGTTTAGGTCCAGTTTCCTCCTACGAGCAGTACTTC,TRBJ2-7,NA,TRBV27,NA
CASSLVGSLADTQYF,TGTGCCAGCAGCTTAGTGGGTAGTCTGGCAGATACGCAGTATTTT,TRBJ2-3,NA,TRBV11-2,NA
CASYTQDRGHYGYTF,TGTGCCAGCTACACCCAGGACAGGGGACACTATGGCTACACCTTC,TRBJ1-2,TRBD1,TRBV7-9,NA
CASSPDAMDGYTF,TGTGCCAGCAGCCCGGACGCGATGGATGGCTACACCTTC,TRBJ1-2,NA,TRBV7-9,many
CASSIATVTESTGELFF,TGTGCCAGCAGCATTGCGACAGTCACCGAATCCACCGGGGAGCTGTTTTTT,TRBJ2-2,NA,TRBV7-8,few
CASSFKAGYNEQFF,TGTGCCAGCAGTTTTAAAGCGGGCTACAATGAGCAGTTCTTC,TRBJ2-1,NA,TRBV27,few
CASSITPGGTEAFF,TGTGCCAGTAGTATCACACCAGGGGGGACTGAAGCTTTCTTT,TRBJ1-1,TRBD1,TRBV19,once